This T cell receptor beta chain was identified in a study of blood T cell repertoires in COVID-19 (dated by TCRdb to the early 2020s). General notes on the study: Collaborator samples came from the United States, Italy and Spain and covered acute and convalescent phases of COVID-19. The prospective study material was composed of cDNA or gDNA derived from T cells, B-cell-depleted T cells, or PBMCs. Subjects who had been exposed to COVID-19, were actively infected with it, or had recovered from it provided the deeply sampled blood TCRbeta repertoires that made up the dataset. The repertoires were released in a freely available public database meant as a resource for research on the immune response to SARS-CoV-2. Samples were obtained from the ongoing ImmuneRACE study (first 160 participants) and from some 1,300 subjects provided by 6 global collaborators. The sample metadata nearly always contained a de-identified subject ID, COVID-19 status, age in years and sex. Where available, HLA class I and class II types were taken from metadata supplied by the sample provider and were not determined by assay-based typing. Points the paper makes about the study in general: The amount of clinical and demographic metadata varied by source and participant and was provided uncurated.

Each collaborating institution followed its own protocols to collect whole blood in K2EDTA tubes. For TCRbeta analysis, collaborators shipped samples in one of three forms: frozen whole blood, isolated PBMCs, or DNA extracted from either of those sample types. With regard to this clone: No antigen is known for it. Base qualities are missing; no much larger clone stands one base away.

The immunoSEQ Assay, a bias-controlled multiplex PCR, was used to amplify TCRbeta CDR3 regions from genomic DNA. The paper's processing steps were these. The number of nucleated cells in each sample was estimated by amplification of reference gene primers within the assay. To quantify the absolute abundance of each unique TCRbeta CDR3 rearrangement, sequence reads were collapsed and filtered. For each sample, productive Simpson clonality was calculated as the square root of Simpson's diversity index over productive rearrangements. This is the immuneACCESS table as TCRdb keeps it, with only in-frame sequences that have V and J called. A part of the clones is gone; compared with another copy, unresolved V genes explain less than half, and the rest is unexplained. D and trimming were read from the DNA, whereas the V and J calls and clone size are those reported in that table. This sample gives 200,000 to 250,000 clones in total; about 86% of them show up just once. About 10% of the sample lies in the top ten.

The sample consisted of peripheral blood. This clonotype was sampled from a man older than 75 with acute or convalescent COVID-19.

At the DNA level, the sequence is TGTGCCAGTAGTAGGGGACAGGGGGTTGGAAACACCATATATTTT. Its amino acids are CASSRGQGVGNTIYF. Recombination connected TRBV19 to TRBJ1-3; TRBD1 aligns with 11 central bases. Sequences LNHDA (CDR1) and SQIVND (CDR2) are obtained from the germline V gene (reference sequence). V has 4 bases trimmed and J has 3 bases trimmed; junction bases matching no gene number 2. The CDR3 runs 15 residues from the cysteine to the phenylalanine. CDR3 DNA is the only sequence kept; it has 45 bases, read in frame from the first base.